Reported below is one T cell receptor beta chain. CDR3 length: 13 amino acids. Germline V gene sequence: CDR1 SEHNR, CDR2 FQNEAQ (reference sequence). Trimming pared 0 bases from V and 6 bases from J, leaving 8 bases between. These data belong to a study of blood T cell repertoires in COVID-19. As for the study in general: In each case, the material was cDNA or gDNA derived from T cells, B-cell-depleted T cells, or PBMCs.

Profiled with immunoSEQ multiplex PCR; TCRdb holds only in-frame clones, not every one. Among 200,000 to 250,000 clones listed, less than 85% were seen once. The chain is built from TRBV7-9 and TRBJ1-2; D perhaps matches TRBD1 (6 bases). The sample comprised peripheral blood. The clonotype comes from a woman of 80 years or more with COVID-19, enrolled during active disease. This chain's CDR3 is CASSLANRDGYTF. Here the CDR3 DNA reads TGTGCCAGCAGCTTAGCCAACAGGGATGGCTACACCTTC.